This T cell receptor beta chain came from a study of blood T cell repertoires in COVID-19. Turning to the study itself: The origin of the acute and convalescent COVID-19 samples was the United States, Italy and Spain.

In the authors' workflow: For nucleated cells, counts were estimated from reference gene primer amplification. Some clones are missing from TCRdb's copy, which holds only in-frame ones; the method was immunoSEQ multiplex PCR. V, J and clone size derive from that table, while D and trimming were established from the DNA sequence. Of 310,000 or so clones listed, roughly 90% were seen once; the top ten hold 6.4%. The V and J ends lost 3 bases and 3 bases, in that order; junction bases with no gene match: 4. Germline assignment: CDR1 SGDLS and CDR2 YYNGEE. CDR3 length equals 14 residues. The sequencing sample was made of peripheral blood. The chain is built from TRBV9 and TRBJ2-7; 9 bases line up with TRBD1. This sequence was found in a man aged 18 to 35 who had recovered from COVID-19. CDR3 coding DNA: TGTGCCAGCAGCGCAGGGGGACAGGGCTACGAGCAGTACTTC. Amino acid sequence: CASSAGGQGYEQYF.